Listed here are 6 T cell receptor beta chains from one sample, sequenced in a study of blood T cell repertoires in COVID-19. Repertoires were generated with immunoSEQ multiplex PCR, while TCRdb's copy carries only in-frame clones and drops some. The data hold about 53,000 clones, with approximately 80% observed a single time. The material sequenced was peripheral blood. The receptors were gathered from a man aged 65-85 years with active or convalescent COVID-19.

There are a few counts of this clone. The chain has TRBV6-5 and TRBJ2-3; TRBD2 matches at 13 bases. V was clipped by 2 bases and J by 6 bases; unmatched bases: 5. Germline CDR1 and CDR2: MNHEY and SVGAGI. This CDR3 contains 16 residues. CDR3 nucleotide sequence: TGTGCCAGCAGTTACCAGGGGACTAGCGGGACCGATACGCAGTATTTT. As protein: CASSYQGTSGTDTQYF.

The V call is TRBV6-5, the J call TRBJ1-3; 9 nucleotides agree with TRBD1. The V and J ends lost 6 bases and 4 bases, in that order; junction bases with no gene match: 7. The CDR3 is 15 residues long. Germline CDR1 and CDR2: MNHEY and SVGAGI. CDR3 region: CASRRTGDTGNTIYF. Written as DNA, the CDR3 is TGTGCCAGCAGGAGGACAGGGGATACGGGAAACACCATATATTTT.

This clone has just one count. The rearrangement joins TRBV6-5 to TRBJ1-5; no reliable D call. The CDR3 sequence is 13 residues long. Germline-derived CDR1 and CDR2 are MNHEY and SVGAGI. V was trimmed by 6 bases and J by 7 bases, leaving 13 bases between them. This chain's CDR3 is CASSAGVGQPQHF. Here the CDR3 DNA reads TGTGCCAGCAGCGCCGGGGTTGGCCAGCCCCAGCATTTT.

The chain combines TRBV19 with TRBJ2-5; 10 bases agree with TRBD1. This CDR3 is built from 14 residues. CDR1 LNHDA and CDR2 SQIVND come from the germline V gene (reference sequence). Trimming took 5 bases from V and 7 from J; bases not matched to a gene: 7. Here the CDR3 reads CASSAGTGAATQYF. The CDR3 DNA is TGTGCCAGTAGTGCCGGGACAGGGGCGGCGACCCAGTACTTC.

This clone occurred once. The CDR3 sequence is CATSKTGTDTQYF. CDR3 in DNA: TGTGCCACCAGTAAAACAGGCACAGATACGCAGTATTTT. V gene TRBV24-1 combines with J gene TRBJ2-3; D not resolved. Germline V lookup: CDR1 KGHDR, CDR2 SFDVKD. V was pared by 6 bases and J by 1 base, with 7 bases between. CDR3 length: 13 amino acids.

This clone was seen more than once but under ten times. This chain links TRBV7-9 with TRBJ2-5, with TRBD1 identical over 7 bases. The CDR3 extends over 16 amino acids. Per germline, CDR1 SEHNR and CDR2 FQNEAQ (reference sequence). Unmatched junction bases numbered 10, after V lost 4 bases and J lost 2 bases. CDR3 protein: CASSSRGSDPQETQYF. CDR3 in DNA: TGTGCCAGCAGCTCCAGGGGGAGCGACCCTCAAGAGACCCAGTACTTC. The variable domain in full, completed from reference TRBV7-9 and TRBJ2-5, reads DTGVSQNPRHKITKRGQNVTFRCDPISEHNRLYWYRQTLGQGPEFLTYFQNEAQLEKSRLLSDRFSAERPKGSFSTLEIQRTEQGDSAMYLCASSSRGSDPQETQYFGPGTRLLVL.